The sequence of this TCR beta chain was determined in a study of shared T cell receptors in the human thymus. V lost 3 bases and J lost 6, with 8 bases in between. The CDR3 totals 13 residues. Germline V gene sequence: CDR1 SGHDN, CDR2 FVKESK. Data came from immunoSEQ multiplex PCR; TCRdb stores just in-frame clones and leaves some out. The sample comprises about 660,000 clones, around 87% of which are singletons, and 0.0094% rests with the top ten. These sequences were also reported in another study, on human thymus T cells. That source reports: Use of V and J genes seemed skewed within the thymic and blood repertoires.

This TCR was sampled from a boy younger than two with a congenital heart defect. Specimen: thymocytes. The rearrangement joins TRBV14 to TRBJ1-4; D gene uncertain. CDR3 nucleotide sequence: TGTGCCAGCAGCCAGTGGGAGGATGAAAAACTGTTTTTT. It specifies CASSQWEDEKLFF.